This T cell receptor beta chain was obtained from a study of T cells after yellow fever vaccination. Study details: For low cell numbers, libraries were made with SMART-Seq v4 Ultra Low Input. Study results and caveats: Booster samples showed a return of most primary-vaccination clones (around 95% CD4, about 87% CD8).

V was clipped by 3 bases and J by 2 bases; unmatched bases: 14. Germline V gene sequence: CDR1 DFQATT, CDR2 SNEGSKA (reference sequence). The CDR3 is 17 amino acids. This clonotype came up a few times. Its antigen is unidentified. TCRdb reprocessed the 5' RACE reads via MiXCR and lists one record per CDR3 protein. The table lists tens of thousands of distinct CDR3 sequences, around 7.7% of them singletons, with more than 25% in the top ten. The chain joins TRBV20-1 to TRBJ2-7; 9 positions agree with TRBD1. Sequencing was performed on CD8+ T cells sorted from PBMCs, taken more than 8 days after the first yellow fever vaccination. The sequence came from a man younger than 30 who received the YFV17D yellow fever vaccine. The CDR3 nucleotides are TGCAGTGCTAGCCCGGGACAGGGATACCCCTCCGCCTACGAGCAGTACTTC. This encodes CSASPGQGYPSAYEQYF.